These 20 T cell receptor beta chains were all obtained from the same sample, sequenced in a study of T-cell reconstitution after alpha-beta-depleted transplantation in children. A library of TCRbeta sequences, prepared with unique molecular identifiers, was generated. TCRdb itself ran the PCR reads through MiXCR, one entry per CDR3 protein. The sample lists under 400,000 distinct CDR3 sequences; approximately 20% were seen once. Sequencing was performed on PBMCs, mostly from graft donor cells, taken 180 days after TCRalphabeta/CD19-depleted stem cell transplant. These TCRs come from a male patient younger than 18 who had a stem cell transplant for acute lymphoblastic leukemia, so the T cells may come from the graft donor.

The chain carries TRBV5-1 and TRBJ2-7; D may match TRBD1 or TRBD2 (5 bases each). The germline V gene encodes CDR1 SGHRS and CDR2 YFSETQ. Trimming removed 4 bases at V and 5 bases at J, with 13 bases between. The CDR3 has 13 residues. The CDR3 sequence: CASSVRDVDEQYF. CDR3 nucleotide sequence: TGCGCCAGCAGCGTCCGGGACGTCGACGAGCAGTACTTC.

V gene TRBV12-3 or TRBV12-4 combines with J gene TRBJ1-1; D possibly corresponds to TRBD1 (6 bases). V shed 0 bases and J shed 7 bases, with 12 bases lying between them. CDR3 length equals 14 residues. This chain's CDR3 is CASSLAGQTIEAFF. DNA for the CDR3: TGTGCCAGCAGTTTAGCGGGACAAACTATTGAAGCTTTCTTT.

The chain links TRBV5-1 to TRBJ2-1; no definite D call. CDR3 length: 17 amino acids. Looked up from germline, CDR1 is SGHRS and CDR2 is YFSETQ. V dropped 0 bases and J dropped 2 bases, with 15 bases sitting between them. The CDR3 DNA sequence: TGCGCCAGCAGCTTGGCCGTAACCCCTTCTCCCTACAATGAGCAGTTCTTC. Residues: CASSLAVTPSPYNEQFF.

This clonotype was seen only a few times. The V gene is TRBV7-8, the J gene TRBJ2-2, with D possibly TRBD1 on 6 matching bases. V lost 8 bases and J lost 6, with 16 bases in between. Germline values: CDR1 SGHVS, CDR2 FQNEAQ. The CDR3 extends over 14 amino acids. In DNA form, the CDR3 reads TGTGCCAGCTTCGCCAGGGGAATCGCCGGGGAGCTGTTTTTT. Residues: CASFARGIAGELFF.

The V call is TRBV10-1, the J call TRBJ2-3, with 7 bases aligning to TRBD2. This CDR3 has 13 residues. Germline CDR1 WNHNN, CDR2 SYGVQD (reference sequence). The ends lost 4 bases at V and 6 bases at J; junction bases unmatched: 4. The CDR3 DNA reads as TGCGCCAGCAGTGTTGGGCGGGGGGATACGCAGTATTTT. This translates into CASSVGRGDTQYF.

The chain has TRBV6-4 and TRBJ2-1; TRBD2 matches at 14 bases. V trimming: 4 bases; J trimming: 7 bases; junction bases outside the gene matches: 12. CDR3 length: 18 amino acids. Looked up from germline, CDR1 is MRHNA and CDR2 is SNTAGT. CDR3 sequence reads: CASSGAKGLAGVGNEQFF. CDR3 bases: TGTGCCAGCAGTGGGGCCAAGGGACTAGCGGGAGTAGGAAATGAGCAGTTCTTC.

There are a few counts of this clonotype. This chain uses TRBV20-1 with TRBJ2-1; weak D call: TRBD2 (6 bases). The CDR3 runs 16 residues. From germline, CDR1 is DFQATT and CDR2 SNEGSKA (reference sequence). Trimming took off 1 base at V and 0 bases at J, with 13 bases between the two ends. The CDR3 nucleotides are TGCAGTGCTAGAGCGGGACTCTCGAGCTCCTACAATGAGCAGTTCTTC. Amino acid sequence: CSARAGLSSSYNEQFF.

CDR3 in DNA: TGCGCCAGCAGCCACCCTTTGACAGGGAACTATGGCTACACCTTC. It yields the protein CASSHPLTGNYGYTF. The V call is TRBV4-1, the J call TRBJ1-2; 7 bases match TRBD1. The V and J ends lost 3 bases and 2 bases, in that order; junction bases with no gene match: 6. CDR1 is MGHRA, CDR2 YSYEKL, per germline. This CDR3 comprises 15 residues.

V is TRBV7-2 and J is TRBJ2-7; TRBD2 might be the D (7 bases). Germline V gives CDR1 SGHTA, CDR2 FQGNSA. The CDR3 length is 15 residues. Trimming cost V 1 base and J 4 bases, with 14 bases left between them. CDR3 loop: CASSLVGGTTYEQYF. The CDR3 bases are TGTGCCAGCAGCTTAGTAGGGGGGACTACGTACGAGCAGTACTTC.

V and J are TRBV12-3 or TRBV12-4 and TRBJ1-3, with D possibly matching TRBD1 (6 bases). V was clipped by 10 bases and J by 0 bases, with 10 bases between them. The CDR3 has 13 residues. CDR3 DNA sequence: TGTGCCATCTCGACAGGCTCTGGAAACACCATATATTTT. It encodes CAISTGSGNTIYF.

V gene TRBV19 combines with J gene TRBJ2-2; tentatively, D is TRBD1 (5 bases). The CDR3 sequence is 15 residues long. The germline CDR1 and CDR2 sequences are LNHDA and SQIVND (reference sequence). The V gene lost 2 bases and the J gene lost 1 base, with 8 bases spanning the gap. The CDR3 protein is CASSIWQGNTGELFF. In nucleotides, the CDR3 is TGTGCCAGTAGTATATGGCAGGGGAACACCGGGGAGCTGTTTTTT.

This clonotype showed up just a few times. The rearrangement uses TRBV5-1 and TRBJ1-4, with 7 nucleotides matching TRBD1. With V trimmed by 3 bases and J by 5 bases, 10 bases remained unmatched. Per the germline V gene, CDR1 is SGHRS and CDR2 is YFSETQ. This CDR3 is built from 16 residues. In DNA form, the CDR3 reads TGCGCCAGCAGCTCCCGGGACAGACGGGGCAATGAAAAACTGTTTTTT. This encodes CASSSRDRRGNEKLFF.

This clonotype was seen only a few times. The chain uses TRBV13 and TRBJ2-1; D may be TRBD1 or TRBD2 (8 bases each). The V end lost 5 bases, the J end lost 6 bases, and 17 bases lay between the germline ends. This CDR3 comprises 15 residues. From germline, CDR1 is PRHDT and CDR2 FYEKMQ (reference sequence). CDR3 sequence: CASSPQGAGGNEQFF. In DNA form, the CDR3 reads TGTGCCAGCAGCCCCCAGGGGGCGGGAGGCAATGAGCAGTTCTTC.

In this sample, this clonotype turned up a few times. This rearrangement joins TRBV15 to TRBJ2-1; TRBD1 agrees at 9 bases. The germline V gene has CDR1 LNHNV and CDR2 YYDKDF (reference sequence). V was clipped by 1 base and J by 9 bases; unmatched bases: 10. The CDR3 runs 16 residues. Here the CDR3 reads CATSRARDREGGEQFF. CDR3 sequence (DNA): TGTGCCACCAGCAGAGCAAGGGACAGGGAGGGTGGTGAGCAGTTCTTC.

In its sample, this clonotype was seen a few times. The V call is TRBV5-5, the J call TRBJ2-5; D is possibly TRBD1 (6 bases). This CDR3 region has 13 residues. Between the trimmed V and J ends, which lost 2 bases and 5 bases, there was a span of 10 bases. The germline V gene has CDR1 SGHKS and CDR2 YYEKEE (reference sequence). The CDR3 loop is CASSFWGQETQYF. DNA of the CDR3: TGTGCCAGCAGCTTTTGGGGGCAGGAGACCCAGTACTTC.

V is TRBV20-1 and J is TRBJ1-4; TRBD1 agrees at 7 bases. Germline assignment: CDR1 DFQATT and CDR2 SNEGSKA (reference sequence). The trim removed 2 bases at V and 6 bases at J, leaving 6 bases unmatched. The CDR3 is 14 amino acids. In nucleotides, the CDR3 is TGCAGTGCTAGAAAAGCAGGGGGTCATGAAAAACTGTTTTTT. This codes for CSARKAGGHEKLFF.

This clonotype occurred many times. The chain couples TRBV5-1 to TRBJ2-7, with D unresolved. Trimming removed 0 bases from V and 1 base from J, with 14 bases in between. The germline V gene encodes CDR1 SGHRS and CDR2 YFSETQ. This CDR3 comprises 16 residues. The CDR3 protein is CASSLVPDAQSYEQYF. The CDR3 DNA sequence: TGCGCCAGCAGCTTGGTTCCGGATGCCCAATCCTACGAGCAGTACTTC.

The chain links TRBV14 to TRBJ2-1; tentatively, D is TRBD1 (6 bases). Germline CDR1 is SGHDN and CDR2 is FVKESK. The CDR3 totals 19 residues. Deletions cut 0 bases from V and 7 bases from J, with 25 bases between. CDR3 in DNA: TGTGCCAGCAGCCAAGATCTGGTCTTTATATGGGGGCGCGGGAATGAGCAGTTCTTC. Translated: CASSQDLVFIWGRGNEQFF.

The sample holds a few counts of this clonotype. V and J are TRBV12-3 or TRBV12-4 and TRBJ2-1, with 11 bases identical to TRBD1. With 6 bases clipped from V and 5 bases from J, the junction kept 9 bases outside the gene matches. The CDR3 runs to 16 residues. DNA for the CDR3: TGTGCCAGCAGGCCCTACGGGACAGGGGGACACAATGAGCAGTTCTTC. Its translation is CASRPYGTGGHNEQFF.

In this sample, this clonotype turned up once. The chain uses TRBV11-3 and TRBJ1-1; D not certain. Germline V CDR1 and CDR2: SGHNT, YENEEA. Deletions cut 0 bases from V and 6 bases from J, with 20 bases between. The CDR3 sequence is 17 residues long. CDR3 loop: CASSLDWEQLKCPEAFF. Written as DNA, the CDR3 is TGTGCCAGCAGCTTAGATTGGGAGCAACTAAAGTGCCCTGAAGCTTTCTTT.